Shown below are 10 T cell receptor beta chains from a single sample sequenced in a study of T cell responses to AZD1222 COVID-19 vaccine. The repertoire was sequenced with immunoSEQ multiplex PCR; TCRdb's copy has only in-frame clones and lacks some. Of over 150,000 clones in the sample, about 91% were seen once. The source material was peripheral blood, sampled on day 0 of MenACWY control vaccination. The receptors stem from an adult in good health.

The V and J genes are TRBV4-2 and TRBJ2-1, with 9 bases lining up with TRBD2. Trimming at V came to 0 bases and at J to 2 bases, leaving 8 bases not matched to a gene. The CDR3 sequence is 18 residues long. Germline CDR1 reads LGHNA; CDR2 reads YNFKEQ. CDR3 loop: CASSQDTSGGGAYNEQFF. The CDR3 DNA reads as TGTGCCAGCAGCCAAGACACTTCTGGCGGGGGGGCCTACAATGAGCAGTTCTTC.

The chain couples TRBV10-3 to TRBJ1-1; 7 nucleotides match TRBD1. The germline V gene has CDR1 ENHRY and CDR2 SYGVKD. The ends lost 2 bases at V and 8 bases at J; junction bases unmatched: 8. This CDR3 has 14 amino acids. For the CDR3, the DNA is TGTGCCATCAGTGAGGACTACCGGGGACAGGAAGCTTTCTTT. It translates to CAISEDYRGQEAFF.

The chain couples TRBV7-2 to TRBJ1-3; D uncertain. Deletions cut 1 base from V and 2 bases from J, with 3 bases between. The CDR3 extends over 13 amino acids. Germline V gives CDR1 SGHTA, CDR2 FQGNSA. CDR3 DNA sequence: TGTGCCAGCAGCTTAGAGCCTGGAAACACCATATATTTT. Its translation: CASSLEPGNTIYF.

This chain joins TRBV18 and TRBJ1-3, with 7 bases aligning to TRBD1. Germline V lookup: CDR1 KGHSH, CDR2 LQKENI. V lost 2 bases, J lost 0 bases, and 19 bases stayed unmatched. The CDR3 has 21 amino acids. CDR3 coding DNA: TGTGCCAGCTCACCAGAGACAGGGACTCCCACCATGAGGGCCTCTGGAAACACCATATATTTT. It encodes CASSPETGTPTMRASGNTIYF.

The V and J genes are TRBV11-3 and TRBJ2-7; D is perhaps TRBD2 (5 bases). Germline V gene sequence: CDR1 SGHNT, CDR2 YENEEA. With 6 bases removed from V and 6 bases from J, the gap between germline ends came to 15 bases. This CDR3 region has 13 residues. CDR3 amino acids: CASSFSGFLEQYF. The CDR3 DNA reads TGTGCCAGCAGTTTCTCGGGGTTCCTCGAGCAGTACTTC.

The gene calls are TRBV6-2 or TRBV6-3 and TRBJ1-1; D call uncertain. CDR3 size: 14 residues. Germline CDR1 reads MNHEY; CDR2 reads SVGEGT. V was trimmed by 6 bases and J by 0 bases, leaving 11 bases between them. The CDR3 nucleotides are TGTGCCAGCAGCCGAGACACAGTGAACACTGAAGCTTTCTTT. It specifies CASSRDTVNTEAFF.

The chain has TRBV6-5 and TRBJ1-2; D not resolved. Germline CDR1 reads MNHEY; CDR2 reads SVGAGI. The CDR3 has 15 residues. V was clipped by 9 bases and J by 4 bases, with 21 bases between them. CDR3 sequence: CASRFRAQQAYGYTF. The CDR3 nucleotides are TGTGCCAGTCGATTCCGGGCCCAGCAGGCCTATGGCTACACCTTC.

This clone was counted once. The V gene is TRBV18, the J gene TRBJ2-3; D gene uncertain. The V gene's germline CDR1 is KGHSH and CDR2 LQKENI. The V end was cut by 2 bases, the J end by 4 bases, with 4 bases between. The CDR3 runs 12 residues. The CDR3 is CASSPGPDTQYF. The CDR3 DNA reads as TGTGCCAGCTCACCAGGCCCAGATACGCAGTATTTT.

The rearrangement joins TRBV27 to TRBJ2-1; 15 bases map to TRBD2. CDR3 length equals 18 residues. Germline CDR1 and CDR2: MNHEY and SMNVEV (reference sequence). V trimming: 3 bases; J trimming: 2 bases; junction bases outside the gene matches: 5. The DNA of the CDR3 is TGTGCCAGCAGTTTGGATAGGACTAGCGGGAGGGCCTACAATGAGCAGTTCTTC. This translates into CASSLDRTSGRAYNEQFF.

This clone was counted a single time. The rearrangement uses TRBV28 and TRBJ1-5; possibly TRBD1 for D (5 bases). Trimming pared 3 bases from V and 3 bases from J, leaving 12 bases between. The germline V gene has CDR1 MDHEN and CDR2 SYDVKM. This CDR3 has 15 residues. CDR3 sequence reads: CASSLIRGDNQPQHF. CDR3 DNA sequence: TGTGCCAGCAGTTTGATTCGGGGGGACAATCAGCCCCAGCATTTT.